Listed below are T cell receptor beta chains from one sample, sequenced in a study of CD8 T cells in ankylosing spondylitis. TCRdb re-derived calls from the 5' RACE reads in MiXCR, one entry per CDR3 protein. In the table there are 400,000 to 450,000 distinct CDR3 sequences, 17% of which are singletons. The sample taken for sequencing was blood, either unsorted or a sorted T cell fraction (not recorded which). These TCRs come from a male donor with ankylosing spondylitis. Each CDR3 is given without its conserved first and last residue. Fields, in order: V gene, CDR3 length, CDR3 protein.

>TRBV20-1|13
SASRGSTGTDTQY
>TRBV18|10
ASSPKAHEQY
>TRBV12-3/TRBV12-4|9
ASSLDEKLF
>TRBV12-3/TRBV12-4|12
ASSFQGGNGELF
>TRBV27|14
ASSPRTGQSNQPQH
>TRBV15|11
ATSSTGREPQH
>TRBV6-2/TRBV6-3|11
ASRQFMNTEAF
>TRBV30|14
AWIPASGGAGNTQY
>TRBV20-1|13
SATPYGTSNSPLH
>TRBV20-1|12
SARPGGVPGELF
>TRBV10-1|12
ASSDTGFPDTQY
>TRBV10-3|14
AISDWGQKNTGELF
>TRBV6-1|15
ASSGWGERNSYNEQF
>TRBV6-1|12
ATRRLGGRNEQF
>TRBV20-1|13
SARDPARSTGELF
>TRBV5-1|10
ASSSQSDTQY
>TRBV15|16
ATSRDFFTTPALDEQF
>TRBV13|14
ASSRRIRQGRRPQH
>TRBV5-5|12
ASSLLSSTPLAF
>TRBV30|12
AWSVLTGQGGYT
>TRBV4-2|13
ASSQLGTSTDTQY
>TRBV20-1|12
SASPTGVEETQY
>TRBV12-3/TRBV12-4|12
ASSLGQGRAEAF
>TRBV6-2/TRBV6-3|13
ASSSTGSNTGELF
>TRBV5-1|13
ASSLVGGRKEKLF
>TRBV24-1|11
ATSNEVPGELF
>TRBV29-1|12
SVVDTGKYTEAF
>TRBV3-1|12
ASSQGDRGYGYT
>TRBV2|13
ASAPGGAGATVAF
>TRBV6-2/TRBV6-3|13
ASSYFPDFNTEAF
>TRBV5-1|13
ASSLDGGAGNTIY